Each of the 17 T cell receptor beta chains below was sequenced from the same sample in a study of T cells after yellow fever vaccination. A single record per CDR3 protein comes from TCRdb applying MiXCR to the 5' RACE reads. The sample records about 160,000 distinct CDR3 sequences, more than 5.5% being singletons. Material: CD4+ T cells sorted from PBMCs, obtained about 5 days after the first yellow fever vaccination. The receptors here all came from a man aged 18 to 29 who received the YFV17D yellow fever vaccine.

The V and J genes are TRBV3-1 and TRBJ1-6; D unresolved. This CDR3 is 13 amino acids long. V lost 1 base and J lost 7, with 5 bases in between. CDR1 and CDR2 (germline): LGHDT, YNNKEL (reference sequence). The CDR3: CASSQARNSPLHF. CDR3 bases: TGTGCCAGCAGCCAAGCTAGAAATTCACCCCTCCACTTT.

Many counts were recorded for this clonotype. The V gene is TRBV7-2, the J gene TRBJ1-2; D remains ambiguous. V lost 7 bases and J 6 bases, leaving 18 bases between the germline ends. From germline, CDR1 is SGHTA and CDR2 FQGNSA. CDR3 length equals 14 residues. The CDR3 is CASIHPGLANGYTF. CDR3 nucleotide sequence: TGTGCCAGCATCCACCCCGGCCTGGCAAATGGCTACACCTTC.

This clonotype occurred a few times. V gene TRBV5-1 combines with J gene TRBJ2-4, with D maybe TRBD1 (6 bases). This CDR3 has 16 amino acids. Germline V gene sequence: CDR1 SGHRS, CDR2 YFSETQ. Trimming shortened V by 0 bases and J by 1 base, and 11 bases separated the two germline ends. The chain's CDR3 is CASSLEGGLAKNIQYF. In DNA, the CDR3 is TGCGCCAGCAGCTTGGAAGGGGGTTTGGCCAAAAACATTCAGTACTTC.

This chain links TRBV3-1 with TRBJ2-5, with TRBD1 matching 8 bases. Germline CDR1 LGHDT, CDR2 YNNKEL (reference sequence). The CDR3 has 15 amino acids. J lost 5 bases, V lost 10 bases, and 15 bases had no gene match. The CDR3 sequence: CATSQPDRGLETQYF. CDR3 DNA: TGTGCCACCTCCCAACCTGACAGGGGACTGGAGACCCAGTACTTC.

There are many counts of this clonotype. CDR3 nucleotides: TGTGCCAGCAGTTCGACAGGGGATGAGAATGAGCAGTTCTTC. Protein: CASSSTGDENEQFF. V usage is TRBV6-6 and J usage is TRBJ2-1; 8 bases agree with TRBD1. The V and J ends lost 4 bases and 7 bases, in that order; junction bases with no gene match: 6. CDR3 length: 14 residues. From germline, CDR1 is MNHNY and CDR2 SVGAGI (reference sequence).

J is TRBJ1-1 and V is TRBV15; TRBD1 matches 7 bases. Germline V gene lookup returns CDR1 LNHNV and CDR2 YYDKDF (reference sequence). CDR3 size: 14 residues. V trimming: 2 bases; J trimming: 5 bases; junction bases outside the gene matches: 5. The CDR3 loop reads CATSRPTGVTEAFF. DNA of the CDR3: TGTGCCACCAGCAGACCAACAGGGGTAACTGAAGCTTTCTTT.

This clonotype came up many times. The chain carries TRBV9 and TRBJ2-5; D gene unclear. Trimming took 0 bases from V and 4 from J, leaving 4 bases between them. CDR3 size: 12 residues. The V gene's germline CDR1 is SGDLS and CDR2 YYNGEE. The CDR3 DNA reads as TGTGCCAGCAGCGTAGAGGGAGAGACCCAGTACTTC. This encodes CASSVEGETQYF.

At least ten counts were recorded for this clonotype. The rearrangement links TRBV4-3 to TRBJ1-5, with D hard to call. Trimming took off 0 bases at V and 1 base at J, with 1 base between the two ends. Germline V gene lookup returns CDR1 LGHNA and CDR2 YSLEER. This CDR3 has 13 residues. CDR3 region: CASSQDSNQPQHF. The DNA of the CDR3 is TGCGCCAGCAGCCAAGACAGCAATCAGCCCCAGCATTTT.

This clonotype has ten or more counts. The V call is TRBV5-1, the J call TRBJ2-2; 9 nucleotides match TRBD1. Germline assignment: CDR1 SGHRS and CDR2 YFSETQ. CDR3 length: 15 residues. After removal of 3 bases from V and 4 bases from J, the junction contained 4 bases not matched to a gene. CDR3 amino acids: CASSSRTGATGELFF. In nucleotides, the CDR3 is TGCGCCAGCAGCTCGAGGACAGGGGCCACCGGGGAGCTGTTTTTT.

In this sample, this clonotype turned up many times. The V call is TRBV5-5, the J call TRBJ1-2, with TRBD1 matching 8 bases. Germline loops: CDR1 SGHKS, CDR2 YYEKEE (reference sequence). The CDR3 totals 14 residues. Trimming removed 5 bases from V and 3 bases from J; junction bases left unmatched: 6. The CDR3 here is CASRVTGGHYGYTF. CDR3 sequence (DNA): TGTGCCAGCAGGGTTACAGGGGGTCACTATGGCTACACCTTC.

This clonotype was counted ten times or more. The chain joins TRBV19 to TRBJ2-1; 7 nucleotides line up with TRBD2. With V trimmed by 7 bases and J by 4 bases, 7 bases remained unmatched. The CDR3 sequence is 14 residues long. Germline V CDR1 and CDR2: LNHDA, SQIVND (reference sequence). This CDR3 is CASNPQRGYNEQFF. The CDR3 coding sequence is TGTGCCAGTAACCCCCAGCGGGGATACAATGAGCAGTTCTTC.

V and J are TRBV5-5 and TRBJ2-5, with a tentative D call TRBD2 (6 bases). The length of the CDR3 is 16 residues. From germline, CDR1 is SGHKS and CDR2 YYEKEE (reference sequence). Trimming removed 2 bases at V and 3 bases at J, with 17 bases between. The CDR3 DNA reads as TGTGCCAGCAGCTTTTTTCTCCTTGGGGGGAAAGAGACCCAGTACTTC. Its translation: CASSFFLLGGKETQYF. Full variable domain (outside the CDR3, taken from reference TRBV5-5 and TRBJ2-5): DAGVTQSPTHLIKTRGQQVTLRCSPISGHKSVSWYQQVLGQGPQFIFQYYEKEERGRGNFPDRFSARQFPNYSSELNVNALLLGDSALYLCASSFFLLGGKETQYFGPGTRLLVL.

This clonotype was observed many times. The genes are TRBV4-2 and TRBJ2-1; possibly TRBD2 for D (6 bases). CDR1 LGHNA and CDR2 YNFKEQ come from the germline V gene. The V and J ends lost 4 bases and 1 base respectively, with 8 bases between them. CDR3 size: 14 residues. CDR3 DNA sequence: TGTGCCAGCAGCCGAGCGGGTTCCTACAATGAGCAGTTCTTC. Its translation is CASSRAGSYNEQFF.

The rearrangement links TRBV6-5 to TRBJ1-2; 9 nucleotides line up with TRBD1. The CDR3 spans 14 residues. V shed 4 bases and J 6 bases; nucleotides not matched to a gene: 6. The germline CDR1 and CDR2 sequences are MNHEY and SVGAGI. The chain's CDR3 is CASSSLDRGNGYTF. In nucleotides, the CDR3 is TGTGCCAGCAGTTCCTTGGACAGGGGAAATGGCTACACCTTC.

This clonotype has at least ten counts. The rearrangement uses TRBV4-1 and TRBJ2-7; 7 nucleotides align to TRBD1. The CDR3 is made up of 15 amino acids. With V trimmed by 5 bases and J by 5 bases, 12 bases remained unmatched. Germline CDR1 MGHRA, CDR2 YSYEKL. CDR3 sequence: CASSKPGTDRHEQYF. The CDR3 nucleotides are TGCGCCAGCAGCAAACCCGGGACAGATCGCCACGAGCAGTACTTC.

In this sample, this clonotype turned up many times. The CDR3 reads CASSPGTLPNEQFF. For the CDR3, the DNA is TGTGCCAGCTCCCCTGGGACACTACCCAATGAGCAGTTCTTC. The chain links TRBV11-3 to TRBJ2-1; maybe TRBD1 (6 bases). Trimming took off 8 bases at V and 6 bases at J, with 17 bases between the two ends. The CDR3 runs 14 residues. CDR1 SGHNT and CDR2 YENEEA come from the germline V gene.

This clonotype was observed a single time. This chain links TRBV6-2 or TRBV6-3 with TRBJ2-1; possibly TRBD1 or TRBD2 for D (6 bases each). From germline, CDR1 is MNHEY and CDR2 SVGEGT. This CDR3 region has 19 residues. Trimming shortened V by 3 bases and J by 0 bases, and 21 bases separated the two germline ends. The CDR3 loop reads CASSYRLSGAWSSYNEQFF. CDR3 in DNA: TGTGCCAGCAGTTATCGACTATCGGGGGCCTGGAGCTCCTACAATGAGCAGTTCTTC.